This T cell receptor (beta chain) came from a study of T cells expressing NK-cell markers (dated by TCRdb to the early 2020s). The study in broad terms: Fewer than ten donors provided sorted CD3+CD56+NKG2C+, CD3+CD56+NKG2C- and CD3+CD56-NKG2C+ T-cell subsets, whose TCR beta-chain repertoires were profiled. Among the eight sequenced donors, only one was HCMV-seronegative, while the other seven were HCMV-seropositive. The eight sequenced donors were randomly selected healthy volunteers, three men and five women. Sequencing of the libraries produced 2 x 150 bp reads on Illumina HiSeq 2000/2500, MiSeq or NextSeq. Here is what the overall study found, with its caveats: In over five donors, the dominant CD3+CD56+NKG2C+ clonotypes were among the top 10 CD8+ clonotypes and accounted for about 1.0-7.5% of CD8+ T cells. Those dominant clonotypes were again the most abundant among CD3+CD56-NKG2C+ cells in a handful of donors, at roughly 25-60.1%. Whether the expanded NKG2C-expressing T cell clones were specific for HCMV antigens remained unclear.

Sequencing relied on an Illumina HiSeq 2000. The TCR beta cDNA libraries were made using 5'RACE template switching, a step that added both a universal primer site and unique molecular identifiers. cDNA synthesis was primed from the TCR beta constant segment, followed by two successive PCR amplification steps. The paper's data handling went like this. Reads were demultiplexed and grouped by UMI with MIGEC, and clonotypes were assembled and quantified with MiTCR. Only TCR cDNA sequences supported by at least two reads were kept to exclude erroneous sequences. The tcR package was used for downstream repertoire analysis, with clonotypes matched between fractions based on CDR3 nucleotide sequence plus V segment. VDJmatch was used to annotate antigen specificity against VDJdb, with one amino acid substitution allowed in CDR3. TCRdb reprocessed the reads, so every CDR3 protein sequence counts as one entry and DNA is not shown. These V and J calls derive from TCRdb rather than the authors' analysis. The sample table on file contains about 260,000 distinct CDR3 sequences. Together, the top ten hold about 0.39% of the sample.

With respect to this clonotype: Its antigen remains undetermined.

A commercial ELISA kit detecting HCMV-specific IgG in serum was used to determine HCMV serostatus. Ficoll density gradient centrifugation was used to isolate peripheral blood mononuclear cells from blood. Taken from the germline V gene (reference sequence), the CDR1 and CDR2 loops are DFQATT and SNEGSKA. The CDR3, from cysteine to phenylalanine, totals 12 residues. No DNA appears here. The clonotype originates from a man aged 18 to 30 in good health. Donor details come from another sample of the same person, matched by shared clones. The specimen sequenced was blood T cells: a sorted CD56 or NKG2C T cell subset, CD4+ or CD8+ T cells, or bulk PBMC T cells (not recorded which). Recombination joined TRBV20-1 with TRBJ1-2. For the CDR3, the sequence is CSAPLERYGYTF.